Presented here are 25 T cell receptor beta chains from one specimen sequenced in a study of blood T cell repertoires in COVID-19. Sequencing was performed with immunoSEQ multiplex PCR; in TCRdb, only in-frame clones are kept and a portion is missing. The sample holds some 160,000 clones, around four fifths seen once. The sequencing sample was made of peripheral blood. These receptors came from a woman aged 80 or over with COVID-19, enrolled during active disease.

The V call is TRBV6-1, the J call TRBJ1-2; no clear D gene. Between the trimmed V and J ends, which lost 3 bases and 4 bases, there was a span of 9 bases. This CDR3 region has 13 residues. Germline lookup yields CDR1 MNHNS and CDR2 SASEGT. CDR3 residues: CASSENTLYGYTF. CDR3 nucleotides: TGTGCCAGCAGTGAGAATACTCTCTATGGCTACACCTTC.

This chain connects TRBV23-1 to TRBJ2-5, with TRBD1 matching over 9 bases. TRBV23-1 is marked as an open reading frame, function uncertain. V was clipped by 5 bases and J by 5 bases; unmatched bases: 18. CDR3 length: 18 amino acids. The CDR3 loop is CASSKVGQGAWPGETQYF. The CDR3 DNA is TGCGCCAGCAGTAAAGTGGGACAGGGAGCTTGGCCAGGGGAGACCCAGTACTTC.

V and J are TRBV7-2 and TRBJ2-7; a possible D gene is TRBD1 (6 bases). V was cut by 1 base and J by 3 bases, with 13 bases left in between. The germline V gene encodes CDR1 SGHTA and CDR2 FQGNSA. The CDR3 loop spans 15 amino acids. Written as DNA, the CDR3 is TGTGCCAGCAGCTTAGGGCAGGGGACCTACTACGAGCAGTACTTC. Encoded protein: CASSLGQGTYYEQYF.

V gene TRBV6-6 combines with J gene TRBJ1-5; a weak D match, TRBD1 (6 bases). The CDR3 is 13 residues long. V was trimmed by 5 bases and J by 6 bases, leaving 11 bases between them. CDR1 and CDR2 from the germline V gene are MNHNY and SVGAGI (reference sequence). CDR3 DNA sequence: TGTGCCAGCAGTCTGGGGGCTGGTCAGCCCCAGCATTTT. Translating gives CASSLGAGQPQHF.

The chain uses TRBV7-9 and TRBJ1-4, with unresolved D. The CDR3 extends over 16 amino acids. Germline V gene lookup returns CDR1 SEHNR and CDR2 FQNEAQ (reference sequence). Trimming removed 2 bases at V and 3 bases at J, with 13 bases between. The CDR3 DNA reads TGTGCCAGCAGCTTATCATTCCGGGGTCCTAATGAAAAACTGTTTTTT. Its translation: CASSLSFRGPNEKLFF.

This sequence joins TRBV24-1 and TRBJ1-4, with TRBD1 identical over 7 bases. The CDR3 length is 18 residues. CDR1 KGHDR and CDR2 SFDVKD come from the germline V gene. J gave up 5 bases and V 4 bases, and 15 bases lay outside the gene matches. CDR3 in DNA: TGTGCCACCAGTGACTCCTCCGCGAGGGGACAGTTCAATGAAAAACTGTTTTTT. Residues: CATSDSSARGQFNEKLFF.

This chain connects TRBV10-3 to TRBJ1-2, with D perhaps TRBD1 (6 bases). This CDR3 spans 13 amino acids. Germline V gene data show CDR1 as ENHRY and CDR2 as SYGVKD. V was shortened by 0 bases and J by 7 bases, with 9 bases between the two germline ends. CDR3 sequence (DNA): TGTGCCATCAGTGAGTCGACAGGACCTGGCTACACCTTC. Translation: CAISESTGPGYTF.

This chain uses TRBV4-1 with TRBJ2-7; tentatively, D is TRBD1 (6 bases). In germline, CDR1 is MGHRA, CDR2 YSYEKL. The CDR3 runs to 15 residues. Trimming stripped 0 bases from V and 7 bases from J, with 16 bases between. The CDR3 is CASSQDGQGLWEQYF. The DNA of the CDR3 is TGCGCCAGCAGCCAAGACGGCCAGGGGTTATGGGAGCAGTACTTC.

CDR3 in amino acids: CASSYSSGQRGYTF. The CDR3 region has the DNA TGTGCCAGCAGTTACTCGTCGGGACAGAGAGGCTACACCTTC. The gene calls are TRBV6-5 and TRBJ1-2, with 7 bases identical to TRBD1. V was pared by 0 bases and J by 8 bases, with 6 bases of the junction left unmatched. Germline V CDR1 and CDR2: MNHEY, SVGAGI. This CDR3 contains 14 residues.

The chain uses TRBV5-6 and TRBJ2-7, with 7 bases lining up with TRBD1. The CDR3 covers 15 residues. CDR1 SGHDT and CDR2 YYEEEE come from the germline V gene. The trim removed 0 bases at V and 3 bases at J, leaving 6 bases unmatched. DNA of the CDR3: TGTGCCAGCAGCTTGGAAGGGGGCGGTGACTACGAGCAGTACTTC. Residues: CASSLEGGGDYEQYF.

The rearrangement uses TRBV12-5 and TRBJ2-1; 7 nucleotides line up with TRBD2. Germline V gene data show CDR1 as LGHNT and CDR2 as FRNRAP. The V segment lost 8 bases and the J segment 7 bases; nucleotides outside the gene matches: 8. The CDR3 consists of 13 residues. DNA of the CDR3: TGTGCTAGTCATGGGAGGGTCATTAATGAGCAGTTCTTC. Its translation is CASHGRVINEQFF.

The CDR3 reads CASSLNLLAGRQYF. The CDR3 coding sequence is TGTGCCAGCAGCTTGAATTTGCTAGCGGGCCGACAGTATTTT. The chain joins TRBV7-2 to TRBJ2-3; 8 bases align to TRBD2. The J segment lost 12 bases and the V segment lost 3 bases, leaving 11 bases of the junction unmatched. The CDR3 is 14 residues long. Germline V gives CDR1 SGHTA, CDR2 FQGNSA.

This chain connects TRBV6-6 to TRBJ1-2; 7 bases are a match to TRBD1. Germline V gene lookup returns CDR1 MNHNY and CDR2 SVGAGI (reference sequence). The CDR3 spans 12 residues. V trimming: 7 bases; J trimming: 7 bases; junction bases outside the gene matches: 6. The CDR3 is CASTKQGSGYTF. CDR3 nucleotides: TGTGCCAGCACAAAACAGGGGAGTGGCTACACCTTC.

The chain recombines TRBV18 with TRBJ1-1; D is undetermined. The CDR3 extends over 13 amino acids. V lost 6 bases and J 4 bases, leaving 12 bases between the germline ends. From germline, CDR1 is KGHSH and CDR2 LQKENI. CDR3: CASSPIGVTEAFF. The CDR3 DNA sequence: TGTGCCAGCTCGCCGATAGGAGTCACTGAAGCTTTCTTT.

This clone was found a few times. This rearrangement joins TRBV5-1 to TRBJ2-6, with TRBD2 matching over 8 bases. The germline CDR1 and CDR2 sequences are SGHRS and YFSETQ. The CDR3 has 18 amino acids. The trim removed 3 bases at V and 0 bases at J, leaving 8 bases unmatched. Here the CDR3 DNA reads TGCGCCAGCAGCTGGTCCTGGGCGGGGGGCTCTGGGGCCAACGTCCTGACTTTC. Encoded protein: CASSWSWAGGSGANVLTF.

This chain connects TRBV6-5 to TRBJ2-3; a weak D match, TRBD2 (5 bases). V was clipped by 6 bases and J by 6 bases, with 16 bases between them. The germline gives CDR1 MNHEY, CDR2 SVGAGI. This CDR3 is 14 amino acids long. The CDR3 nucleotides read TGTGCCAGCAGAAACTGGCTAGCAACCGATACGCAGTATTTT. Translating it yields CASRNWLATDTQYF.

The V gene is TRBV3-1 (or the pseudogene TRBV3-2), the J gene TRBJ2-5; 10 bases map to TRBD2. V was clipped by 6 bases and J by 4 bases; unmatched bases: 11. CDR1 is LGHDT and CDR2 is YNNKEL in the germline V gene (reference sequence). This CDR3 is built from 16 residues. CDR3 residues: CASSLGGRLAGETQYF. Here the CDR3 DNA reads TGTGCCAGCAGTCTCGGCGGCCGACTAGCGGGAGAGACCCAGTACTTC.

V and J are TRBV18 and TRBJ2-2; 7 positions agree with TRBD1. Germline CDR1 reads KGHSH; CDR2 reads LQKENI. V lost 3 bases, J lost 0 bases, and 4 bases stayed unmatched. CDR3 length: 16 amino acids. The CDR3 here is CASSPAGQANTGELFF. The CDR3 DNA follows: TGTGCCAGCTCACCTGCCGGACAGGCGAACACCGGGGAGCTGTTTTTT.

This chain links TRBV19 with TRBJ2-2; 8 positions agree with TRBD1. CDR3 length equals 16 residues. Germline V gene lookup returns CDR1 LNHDA and CDR2 SQIVND (reference sequence). V was pared by 3 bases and J by 1 base, with 4 bases of the junction left unmatched. CDR3 in DNA: TGTGCCAGTAGTATCAGGGGGCGGGGGAACACCGGGGAGCTGTTTTTT. Residues: CASSIRGRGNTGELFF. The full variable domain, completed using reference TRBV19 and TRBJ2-2, is DGGITQSPKYLFRKEGQNVTLSCEQNLNHDAMYWYRQDPGQGLRLIYYSQIVNDFQKGDIAEGYSVSREKKESFPLTVTSAQKNPTAFYLCASSIRGRGNTGELFFGEGSRLTVL.

V and J are TRBV7-3 and TRBJ2-5; possible D gene TRBD2, 5 bases. The CDR3 has 18 residues. Trimming pared 5 bases from V and 0 bases from J, leaving 22 bases between. Germline V gives CDR1 SGHTA, CDR2 FQGTGA. The CDR3 spells CASSERRPDPPNQETQYF. The CDR3 DNA reads TGTGCCAGCAGCGAGAGGAGGCCAGATCCCCCCAACCAAGAGACCCAGTACTTC.

This clone was detected once. The V and J genes are TRBV6-1 and TRBJ2-3; possible D gene TRBD1, 6 bases. Germline V gene lookup returns CDR1 MNHNS and CDR2 SASEGT. Trimming took 2 bases from V and 2 from J, leaving 11 bases between them. The CDR3 has 15 residues. CDR3 in amino acids: CASSEQGHDTDTQYF. The CDR3 coding sequence is TGTGCCAGCAGTGAACAGGGGCATGACACAGATACGCAGTATTTT.

This clone was detected only a few times. This chain connects TRBV7-5 to TRBJ2-3; the table's TRBD1 call for D was not verified on the DNA. TRBV7-5 is a pseudogene. The CDR3 contains 11 residues. CDR3 coding DNA: TGTGTCAGAGGATGGGCGGATACGCAGTATTTT. Translating gives CVRGWADTQYF.

The chain combines TRBV18 with TRBJ2-5, with 8 bases lining up with TRBD2. The length of the CDR3 is 14 residues. Germline V CDR1 and CDR2: KGHSH, LQKENI. The J segment lost 5 bases and the V segment lost 3 bases, leaving 5 bases of the junction unmatched. The CDR3 sequence: CASSPGAGAETQYF. The CDR3 DNA reads as TGTGCCAGCTCACCGGGAGCGGGGGCGGAGACCCAGTACTTC.

This chain links TRBV2 with TRBJ1-2; TRBD1 matches at 8 bases. Trimming at V came to 5 bases and at J to 5 bases, leaving 10 bases not matched to a gene. The CDR3 sequence is 15 residues long. CDR1 and CDR2 from the germline V gene are SNHLY and FYNNEI. CDR3: CASSRRQGIGYGYTF. The CDR3 bases are TGTGCCAGCAGTCGTAGACAGGGGATCGGTTATGGCTACACCTTC.

The gene calls are TRBV13 and TRBJ2-2, with TRBD2 identical over 10 bases. The V gene end was trimmed by 5 bases and the J gene end by 4 bases; junction bases not matched to a gene: 10. This CDR3 is 17 amino acids long. The V gene's germline CDR1 is PRHDT and CDR2 FYEKMQ (reference sequence). The CDR3 coding sequence is TGTGCCAGCAGCCCACCGGGAGCGGGAGGGGGCACCGGGGAGCTGTTTTTT. Translating it yields CASSPPGAGGGTGELFF.